This paragraph covers one TCR beta chain sequence. Its antigen is undetermined. TCRdb's table, derived via immunoSEQ multiplex PCR, lists solely in-frame clones and lacks some. The sample lists about 73,000 clones; around three quarters were seen once. The sample is drawn from a study of T cell responses to AZD1222 COVID-19 vaccine. Germline V CDR1 and CDR2: MNHEY, SMNVEV (reference sequence). The germline V and J ends were trimmed by 5 bases and 0 bases, with 17 bases remaining between them. This CDR3 has 16 amino acids. Study results and limitations: Donors were mostly white British, more females; clonal diversity possibly underestimated. Recipients of two AZD1222 doses showed rising Spike-specific TCR breadth and depth.

The clonotype originates from an adult who received the AZD1222 COVID-19 vaccine. The rearrangement uses TRBV27 and TRBJ2-7; D remains ambiguous. Sequenced here: peripheral blood, sampled 28 days after the second AZD1222 dose. CDR3 nucleotides: TGTGCCAGCAGTCCTAGGACCGCGCTGATCTCCTACGAGCAGTACTTC. It yields the protein CASSPRTALISYEQYF.